This T cell receptor (beta chain) is drawn from a study of cytomegalovirus exposure and HLA in healthy donors. Study at large: From HLA-typed donors, an early data release held approximately 85 million unique TCRs.

60 Vbeta and 13 Jbeta primers were used in PCR. Profiling relied on immunoSEQ multiplex PCR, and the TCRdb table lists in-frame clones only, not all of them. Of 95,000 to 100,000 clones listed, around three quarters are singletons. Remarks on this clone: In the same sample, other DNA sequences code for this CDR3.

Trimming took off 6 bases at V and 0 bases at J, with 6 bases between the two ends. Germline CDR1 reads LNHDA; CDR2 reads SQIVND (reference sequence). The CDR3 loop spans 14 amino acids. Sequenced input: PBMCs. The V gene is TRBV19, the J gene TRBJ1-6; unclear D gene. This clonotype was sampled from a man aged 35 to 55 in good health and CMV-seronegative. The chain's CDR3 is CASRGSSYNSPLHF. The CDR3 DNA is TGTGCCAGTAGGGGGAGCTCCTATAATTCACCCCTCCACTTT.